Presented here are 32 T cell receptor beta chains from one specimen sequenced in a study of T cells in Graves' hyperthyroidism and ophthalmopathy. There were TCR beta CDR3 regions amplified from RNA transcripts. When the TCR CDR3 underwent first-round RT-PCR, the HTBI primer set was used. TCRdb itself ran the multiplex PCR reads through MiXCR, one entry per CDR3 protein. The sample consists of under 250,000 distinct CDR3 sequences, roughly 17% of them appearing once. Sequenced: blood. All receptors derive from a woman aged 45 to 65 with Graves' hyperthyroidism.

Comment on this clonotype: A much bigger clone sits one base away, suggesting this may be a read error. The rearrangement links TRBV28 to TRBJ2-7; 11 bases line up with TRBD1. The CDR3 length is 16 residues. Germline-derived CDR1 and CDR2 are MDHEN and SYDVKM. The CDR3 reads CVSSSPGTGGSYEQYF. The CDR3 DNA reads TGTGTCAGCAGTTCACCCGGGACAGGGGGTTCCTACGAGCAGTACTTC.

J is TRBJ2-7 and V is TRBV5-1, with TRBD2 matching 14 bases. The V and J ends lost 4 bases and 6 bases, in that order; junction bases with no gene match: 15. The germline CDR1 and CDR2 sequences are SGHRS and YFSETQ. This CDR3 contains 18 residues. The CDR3 region is CASSNYPGTSGRGGEQYF. The CDR3 coding sequence is TGCGCCAGCAGCAACTACCCCGGGACTAGCGGGAGAGGGGGCGAGCAGTACTTC.

J is TRBJ1-5 and V is TRBV14; no clear D. The CDR3 sequence is 13 residues long. Germline lookup yields CDR1 SGHDN and CDR2 FVKESK. Deletions cut 3 bases from V and 11 bases from J, with 14 bases between. CDR3 sequence (DNA): TGTGCCAGCAGCCAGGGGAAGGGTGGGTCCCAGCATTTT. Translation gives CASSQGKGGSQHF.

This clonotype has a count of ten or more. The chain uses TRBV2 and TRBJ1-2, with D maybe TRBD1 (6 bases). The ends were cut back, 1 base at V and 2 bases at J, with 8 bases in the middle. The CDR3 covers 14 residues. Per germline, CDR1 SNHLY and CDR2 FYNNEI. This CDR3 reads CASSEGQGNYGYTF. The DNA for the CDR3 is TGTGCCAGCAGTGAAGGGCAGGGGAACTATGGCTACACCTTC.

This clonotype has just a few counts. V is TRBV29-1 and J is TRBJ2-7; 8 positions agree with TRBD1. Germline assignment: CDR1 SQVTM and CDR2 ANQGSEA. The CDR3 contains 13 residues. Trimming took 5 bases from V and 2 from J; bases not matched to a gene: 5. CDR3 nucleotide sequence: TGCAGCGTTTGGGGACAGGAGACCTACGAGCAGTACTTC. This translates into CSVWGQETYEQYF.

CDR3 in amino acids: CASSYRGTSGTYRETQYF. CDR3 nucleotides: TGTGCCAGCAGCTACCGAGGGACTAGCGGGACGTATCGGGAGACCCAGTACTTC. The chain has TRBV14 and TRBJ2-5; 13 positions agree with TRBD2. Germline trimming cut 5 bases from V and 5 bases from J; bases unmatched to any gene: 14. This CDR3 has 18 residues. The germline CDR1 and CDR2 sequences are SGHDN and FVKESK.

The chain combines TRBV5-1 with TRBJ1-1; possibly TRBD1 for D (5 bases). V shed 6 bases and J shed 7 bases, with 19 bases lying between them. CDR3 length: 14 amino acids. The germline V gene has CDR1 SGHRS and CDR2 YFSETQ. This CDR3 is CASTLVLGVGEAFF. DNA of the CDR3: TGCGCCAGCACCTTAGTTTTAGGGGTCGGTGAAGCTTTCTTT.

This clonotype was picked up many times. The CDR3, as DNA: TGTGCCAGCAGCCAAGGTGGCAGGGGAGCTTTCTTT. This gives the protein CASSQGGRGAFF. The V gene is TRBV3-1, the J gene TRBJ1-1; TRBD1 is a possible D gene (6 bases). CDR1 is LGHDT, CDR2 YNNKEL, per germline (reference sequence). Trimming cost V 1 base and J 10 bases, with 10 bases left between them. CDR3 length equals 12 residues.

This clonotype was detected only a few times. This may be a read error, as it is one base from a much larger clone. The gene calls are TRBV5-1 and TRBJ2-3, with 10 bases lining up with TRBD2. After removal of 7 bases from V and 6 bases from J, the junction contained 14 bases not matched to a gene. CDR3 length: 16 residues. Germline CDR1 reads SGHRS; CDR2 reads YFSETQ. CDR3 in amino acids: CASGPPSSGSGDTQYF. In DNA, the CDR3 is TGCGCCAGCGGCCCACCCTCTAGCGGGAGTGGCGATACGCAGTATTTT.

Many counts were recorded for this clonotype. The junction and the germline gene differ at one end; a read error may be behind it. The chain employs TRBV7-7 and TRBJ2-3; D is undetermined. Germline CDR1 and CDR2: SSHAT and FNYEAQ (reference sequence). The CDR3 is 16 residues long. The CDR3 bases are TGTGCTAGCAGCTTATGGGTCCGATCTAGCACAGATACGCAGTATTTT. Translated: CASSLWVRSSTDTQYF. The full variable domain, completed using reference TRBV7-7 and TRBJ2-3, is GAGVSQSPRYKVTKRGQDVTLRCDPISSHATLYWYQQALGQGPEFLTYFNYEAQPDKSGLPSDRFSAERPEGSISTLTIQRTEQRDSAMYRCASSLWVRSSTDTQYFGPGTRLTVL.

The chain uses TRBV7-2 and TRBJ1-1, with D unclear. Trimming left V 3 bases short and J 1 base short, with 9 bases between. The CDR3 is 14 residues long. Germline loops: CDR1 SGHTA, CDR2 FQGNSA. The CDR3 protein is CASSFSPTNTEAFF. The CDR3, as DNA: TGTGCCAGCAGCTTTTCCCCGACGAACACTGAAGCTTTCTTT.

This clonotype was observed a few times. The junction departs from the called germline gene at one end, perhaps through a read error. V is TRBV6-1 and J is TRBJ2-6; 9 bases are shared with TRBD1. Germline CDR1 and CDR2: MNHNS and SASEGT. This CDR3 has 20 residues. In DNA, the CDR3 is TGTGCTAGCAGTGAAGCGGGGACAGGGAGCCGGTTCTCTGGGGCCAACGTCCTGACTTTC. Its translation: CASSEAGTGSRFSGANVLTF.

This clonotype has ten or more counts. J is TRBJ2-4 and V is TRBV20-1; D may be TRBD2 (6 bases). The CDR3 length is 14 residues. V lost 7 bases, J lost 3 bases, and 16 bases lay in between. CDR1 is DFQATT and CDR2 is SNEGSKA in the germline V gene (reference sequence). CDR3: CSVLRAGGKNIQYF. The CDR3 region has the DNA TGCAGTGTCTTGAGGGCCGGGGGCAAAAACATTCAGTACTTC.

This clonotype was detected many times. The rearrangement links TRBV2 to TRBJ1-1, with D unclear. Trimming stripped 8 bases from V and 1 base from J, with 17 bases between. The CDR3 consists of 15 residues. Per the germline V gene, CDR1 is SNHLY and CDR2 is FYNNEI. Here the CDR3 reads CASGTRGGKNTEAFF. The CDR3 DNA sequence: TGTGCCAGCGGAACGCGTGGTGGAAAGAACACTGAAGCTTTCTTT. The variable domain in full, completed from reference TRBV2 and TRBJ1-1, reads EPEVTQTPSHQVTQMGQEVILRCVPISNHLYFYWYRQILGQKVEFLVSFYNNEISEKSEIFDDQFSVERPDGSNFTLKIRSTKLEDSAMYFCASGTRGGKNTEAFFGQGTRLTVV.

The rearrangement links TRBV30 to TRBJ2-1; 14 bases fit TRBD2. Germline CDR1 is GTSNPN and CDR2 is SVGIG (reference sequence). The CDR3 is 15 residues long. Trimming took 3 bases from V and 8 from J; bases not matched to a gene: 6. CDR3 nucleotide sequence: TGTGCCTGGAGCACCGGGACTAGCGGGAGCCATGAGCAGTTCTTC. It encodes CAWSTGTSGSHEQFF.

There are many counts of this clonotype. J is TRBJ2-3 and V is TRBV28, with TRBD2 identical over 8 bases. CDR1 is MDHEN and CDR2 is SYDVKM in the germline V gene. Trimming took 8 bases from V and 3 from J; bases not matched to a gene: 10. This CDR3 contains 15 residues. The CDR3, as DNA: TGTGCCAGCCAAAAGCGGGAGAAGTCGACAGATACGCAGTATTTT. Translation: CASQKREKSTDTQYF.

Ten or more counts support this clonotype. The chain has TRBV6-5 and TRBJ2-5, with 7 bases aligning to TRBD2. This CDR3 has 15 residues. Germline V gene data show CDR1 as MNHEY and CDR2 as SVGAGI. V trimming: 2 bases; J trimming: 2 bases; junction bases outside the gene matches: 5. In DNA form, the CDR3 reads TGTGCCAGCAGTTACAGGGCTAGCGGTCAAGAGACCCAGTACTTC. Protein sequence: CASSYRASGQETQYF.

There are many counts of this clonotype. This chain connects TRBV2 to TRBJ1-5; D remains unclear. Germline values: CDR1 SNHLY, CDR2 FYNNEI. Between the trimmed V and J ends, which lost 3 bases and 1 base, there was a span of 10 bases. The length of the CDR3 is 15 residues. CDR3 sequence (DNA): TGTGCCAGCAGTGAGGCGGGGTTGAGCAATCAGCCCCAGCATTTT. It is translated as CASSEAGLSNQPQHF. Full variable domain (rest looked up from reference TRBV2 and TRBJ1-5): EPEVTQTPSHQVTQMGQEVILRCVPISNHLYFYWYRQILGQKVEFLVSFYNNEISEKSEIFDDQFSVERPDGSNFTLKIRSTKLEDSAMYFCASSEAGLSNQPQHFGDGTRLSIL.

This clonotype was picked up a small number of times. V usage is TRBV19 and J usage is TRBJ2-3; 8 nucleotides agree with TRBD2. Germline V gene sequence: CDR1 LNHDA, CDR2 SQIVND (reference sequence). Germline trimming cut 5 bases from V and 4 bases from J; bases unmatched to any gene: 17. The length of the CDR3 is 18 residues. The CDR3 region is CASSSGSISSGYPDTQYF. The CDR3 nucleotides are TGTGCCAGTAGTTCAGGCTCGATCTCTAGCGGGTACCCAGATACGCAGTATTTT.

This clonotype was seen ten or more times. V is TRBV6-1 and J is TRBJ2-1, with 7 bases that match TRBD2. Per the germline V gene, CDR1 is MNHNS and CDR2 is SASEGT. V gave up 5 bases and J gave up 1 base; unmatched junction bases: 14. The CDR3 is made up of 18 amino acids. The CDR3 bases are TGTGCCAGCAGTTCCGGTGCGGGAGCTATACCGTCCTACAATGAGCAGTTCTTC. It specifies CASSSGAGAIPSYNEQFF.

V gene TRBV9 combines with J gene TRBJ2-1; TRBD2 aligns across 7 bases. V gave up 3 bases and J gave up 4 bases; unmatched junction bases: 7. The CDR3 loop spans 15 amino acids. CDR1 and CDR2 from the germline V gene are SGDLS and YYNGEE. DNA for the CDR3: TGTGCCAGCAGCGGCGAGGGGAGGGGTTACAATGAGCAGTTCTTC. Translating gives CASSGEGRGYNEQFF.

This clonotype was counted only a few times. The V and J genes are TRBV7-6 and TRBJ1-5, with no clear D. The CDR3 length is 12 residues. CDR1 is SGHVS and CDR2 is FNYEAQ in the germline V gene. V was cut by 1 base and J by 5 bases, with 3 bases left in between. As DNA, the CDR3 is TGTGCCAGCAGCTTAGGGGATCAGCCCCAGCATTTT. This sequence encodes CASSLGDQPQHF.

This clonotype appeared many times. CDR3 in amino acids: CATSDYGNTEAFF. Written as DNA, the CDR3 is TGTGCCACCAGTGATTACGGAAACACTGAAGCTTTCTTT. The rearrangement uses TRBV24-1 and TRBJ1-1; D not resolved. CDR1 is KGHDR, CDR2 SFDVKD, per germline. This CDR3 comprises 13 residues. Trimming pared 2 bases from V and 2 bases from J, leaving 5 bases between.

As for this clonotype: Given a much more abundant clone one base away, this may be a read error. In DNA form, the CDR3 reads TGTGCCAGCAATCTCTCCAAGGGTGGCTACACCTTC. Translation gives CASNLSKGGYTF. V is TRBV28 and J is TRBJ1-2; D uncertain. Germline CDR1 and CDR2: MDHEN and SYDVKM. V was shortened by 7 bases and J by 7 bases, with 13 bases between the two germline ends. The CDR3 covers 12 residues.

The chain is built from TRBV19 and TRBJ2-3, with D perhaps given as TRBD1 or TRBD2 (5 bases each). Looked up from germline, CDR1 is LNHDA and CDR2 is SQIVND (reference sequence). Deletions cut 4 bases from V and 5 bases from J, with 13 bases between. There are 14 residues in the CDR3. The CDR3 bases are TGTGCCAGTAGTACCGGGGCAATGGGAGATACGCAGTATTTT. Translating gives CASSTGAMGDTQYF.

At least ten counts were recorded for this clonotype. The CDR3 sequence is CASSLGVRDANQPQHF. The CDR3 DNA is TGTGCCAGCAGTTTAGGGGTCAGGGACGCCAATCAGCCCCAGCATTTT. The chain links TRBV28 to TRBJ1-5, with D maybe TRBD1 (5 bases). This CDR3 is built from 16 residues. Germline V gene data show CDR1 as MDHEN and CDR2 as SYDVKM. V was cut by 2 bases and J by 3 bases, with 14 bases left in between.

This clonotype was seen just once. V and J are TRBV7-9 and TRBJ2-5, with a tentative D call TRBD2 (6 bases). V lost 7 bases, J lost 2 bases, and 11 bases lay in between. There are 13 residues in the CDR3. Germline loops: CDR1 SEHNR, CDR2 FQNEAQ (reference sequence). The CDR3 DNA reads TGTGCCAGCACCGGGGACTGGCAAGAGACCCAGTACTTC. This encodes CASTGDWQETQYF.

This chain uses TRBV11-2 with TRBJ2-7; 7 nucleotides line up with TRBD2. Trimming at V came to 2 bases and at J to 2 bases, leaving 6 bases not matched to a gene. There are 15 residues in the CDR3. Per germline, CDR1 SGHAT and CDR2 FQNNGV. DNA for the CDR3: TGTGCCAGCAGCTTAATCCGGGAGGCCCCCTACGAGCAGTACTTC. Amino acid sequence: CASSLIREAPYEQYF.

The V and J genes are TRBV20-1 and TRBJ2-1, with 7 bases lining up with TRBD2. The trim removed 3 bases at V and 4 bases at J, leaving 6 bases unmatched. The CDR3 extends over 14 amino acids. Germline values: CDR1 DFQATT, CDR2 SNEGSKA (reference sequence). DNA for the CDR3: TGCAGTGCTAGTCGCTCTAGCGGTTACAATGAGCAGTTCTTC. It is translated as CSASRSSGYNEQFF.

This clonotype was seen at least ten times. The V and J genes are TRBV6-6 and TRBJ2-1, with 8 nucleotides matching TRBD1. CDR1 is MNHNY and CDR2 is SVGAGI in the germline V gene (reference sequence). The CDR3 loop spans 16 amino acids. After removal of 2 bases from V and 1 base from J, the junction contained 4 bases not matched to a gene. CDR3 DNA: TGTGCCAGCAGTTACATCGGACAGGGTTCCTACAATGAGCAGTTCTTC. This encodes CASSYIGQGSYNEQFF.

Many counts were recorded for this clonotype. The chain joins TRBV10-3 to TRBJ1-1; no reliable D call. V shed 6 bases and J shed 0 bases, with 5 bases lying between them. Germline V gene lookup returns CDR1 ENHRY and CDR2 SYGVKD. The CDR3 is made up of 12 amino acids. The CDR3: CAISRVNTEAFF. CDR3 nucleotides: TGTGCCATCAGCCGGGTGAACACTGAAGCTTTCTTT.

This clonotype was seen only a few times. The chain uses TRBV27 and TRBJ2-3, with TRBD1 matching 7 bases. The CDR3 length is 18 residues. Germline trimming cut 7 bases from V and 0 bases from J; bases unmatched to any gene: 16. Germline CDR1 reads MNHEY; CDR2 reads SMNVEV (reference sequence). The CDR3 bases are TGTGCCAGCAACATACCACCCGGGACAGATTCTAGCACAGATACGCAGTATTTT. Translating it yields CASNIPPGTDSSTDTQYF.